What follows are 22 T cell receptor beta chains derived from one specimen sequenced in a study of cytomegalovirus exposure and HLA in healthy donors. Repertoires were generated with immunoSEQ multiplex PCR, while TCRdb's copy carries only in-frame clones and drops some. The sample comprises some 170,000 clones, nearly 90% of which are singletons, and over 9% rests with the top ten. The sample consisted of PBMCs. Receptor source: a young woman in good health and CMV-seropositive.

The chain has TRBV2 and TRBJ2-4; tentative D call: TRBD2 (5 bases). This CDR3 comprises 15 residues. The germline CDR1 and CDR2 sequences are SNHLY and FYNNEI. Deletions cut 6 bases from V and 0 bases from J, with 12 bases between. CDR3 protein: CASRAEGLAKNIQYF. CDR3 sequence (DNA): TGTGCCAGCAGGGCCGAGGGCCTAGCCAAAAACATTCAGTACTTC.

Points on this clone: This specimen includes other DNA sequences encoding the same CDR3. The J gene is TRBJ2-3, the V gene TRBV30; maybe TRBD2 (6 bases). Trimming took off 0 bases at V and 0 bases at J, with 7 bases between the two ends. Per the germline V gene, CDR1 is GTSNPN and CDR2 is SVGIG (reference sequence). CDR3 length: 14 amino acids. The CDR3 sequence is CAWSVGTSTDTQYF. In DNA form, the CDR3 reads TGTGCCTGGAGTGTAGGGACTAGCACAGATACGCAGTATTTT. The variable domain in full, with the rest retrieved from reference TRBV30 and TRBJ2-3, is SQTIHQWPATLVQPVGSPLSLECTVEGTSNPNLYWYRQAAGRGLQLLFYSVGIGQISSEVPQNLSASRPQDRQFILSSKKLLLSDSGFYLCAWSVGTSTDTQYFGPGTRLTVL.

This clone has a handful of counts. The chain has TRBV5-1 and TRBJ2-1, with D perhaps matching TRBD1 (5 bases). V gave up 2 bases and J gave up 6 bases, with 12 bases separating them. Germline-derived CDR1 and CDR2 are SGHRS and YFSETQ. This CDR3 contains 14 residues. CDR3: CASSFLQGFNEQFF. The DNA for the CDR3 is TGCGCCAGCAGCTTTCTCCAGGGTTTCAATGAGCAGTTCTTC.

The chain combines TRBV11-2 with TRBJ2-7; no firm D call. The CDR3 extends over 12 amino acids. CDR1 is SGHAT and CDR2 is FQNNGV in the germline V gene. V was shortened by 1 base and J by 3 bases, with 4 bases between the two germline ends. The CDR3 loop reads CASSLVHYEQYF. In DNA form, the CDR3 reads TGTGCCAGCAGCTTAGTCCACTACGAGCAGTACTTC.

The chain has TRBV4-3 and TRBJ2-5, with TRBD2 as a possible D gene (7 bases). Per the germline V gene, CDR1 is LGHNA and CDR2 is YSLEER. The CDR3 length is 16 residues. Trimming took off 5 bases at V and 7 bases at J, with 23 bases between the two ends. CDR3: CASSTKGGAREGTQYF. CDR3 bases: TGCGCCAGCAGCACAAAGGGGGGGGCGCGGGAAGGGACCCAGTACTTC.

This rearrangement joins TRBV11-1 to TRBJ1-1; D is perhaps TRBD1 (5 bases). The CDR3 covers 14 residues. V was trimmed by 5 bases and J by 1 base, leaving 11 bases between them. Germline V gene sequence: CDR1 SGHAT, CDR2 FQDESV (reference sequence). CDR3 nucleotides: TGTGCCAGCAGCCTGAGAAGGGGGAACACTGAAGCTTTCTTT. Its translation is CASSLRRGNTEAFF.

The rearrangement joins TRBV5-1 to TRBJ2-2, with 11 bases that match TRBD2. Germline CDR1 reads SGHRS; CDR2 reads YFSETQ. This CDR3 region has 15 residues. V dropped 1 base and J dropped 7; count of bases not matched to a gene: 3. The CDR3 sequence is CASSLLAGGGGELFF. The CDR3 DNA sequence: TGCGCCAGCAGCTTGCTAGCGGGAGGCGGCGGGGAGCTGTTTTTT.

This clone was detected only a few times. The chain recombines TRBV7-9 with TRBJ1-1, with D unclear. V was cut by 5 bases and J by 7 bases, with 8 bases left in between. Looked up from germline, CDR1 is SEHNR and CDR2 is FQNEAQ (reference sequence). The CDR3 is 11 amino acids. In DNA form, the CDR3 reads TGTGCCAGCAGCCCATTAGATGAAGCTTTCTTT. Protein product: CASSPLDEAFF.

The V gene is TRBV10-3, the J gene TRBJ2-5, with a tentative D call TRBD1 (6 bases). The CDR3 runs to 15 residues. Germline lookup yields CDR1 ENHRY and CDR2 SYGVKD. V gave up 4 bases and J gave up 5 bases, with 17 bases separating them. The chain's CDR3 is CAISVAGVAAETQYF. CDR3 coding DNA: TGTGCCATCAGTGTAGCAGGGGTAGCTGCGGAGACCCAGTACTTC.

The rearrangement links TRBV11-2 to TRBJ2-7, with D tentatively TRBD1 (6 bases). The CDR3 sequence is 16 residues long. Deletions cut 5 bases from V and 4 bases from J, with 21 bases between. Germline CDR1 and CDR2: SGHAT and FQNNGV. CDR3 loop: CASSQRGYRVGYEQYF. DNA for the CDR3: TGTGCCAGCAGCCAGAGGGGATACAGGGTCGGTTACGAGCAGTACTTC.

The V gene is TRBV19, the J gene TRBJ2-7; D gene ambiguous. Deletions cut 1 base from V and 2 bases from J, with 12 bases between. Germline V gives CDR1 LNHDA, CDR2 SQIVND (reference sequence). The CDR3 length is 15 residues. CDR3 protein: CASSIVGRSTYEQYF. The CDR3 coding sequence is TGTGCCAGTAGTATAGTGGGCAGATCAACCTACGAGCAGTACTTC. The full variable domain, with the rest looked up from reference TRBV19 and TRBJ2-7, is DGGITQSPKYLFRKEGQNVTLSCEQNLNHDAMYWYRQDPGQGLRLIYYSQIVNDFQKGDIAEGYSVSREKKESFPLTVTSAQKNPTAFYLCASSIVGRSTYEQYFGPGTRLTVT.

The gene calls are TRBV9 and TRBJ2-3; 9 bases are a match to TRBD2. This CDR3 has 14 amino acids. CDR1 is SGDLS, CDR2 YYNGEE, per germline. With V trimmed by 4 bases and J by 5 bases, 5 bases remained unmatched. The CDR3 DNA sequence: TGTGCCAGCAGCCCGAGACTAGCGGAAGATACGCAGTATTTT. It translates to CASSPRLAEDTQYF.

This clone was counted a single time. The chain is built from TRBV28 and TRBJ1-4; D gene uncertain. The V end was cut by 5 bases, the J end by 7 bases, with 11 bases between. Germline-derived CDR1 and CDR2 are MDHEN and SYDVKM. CDR3 length: 13 residues. The CDR3 nucleotides are TGTGCCAGCAGTGGAGCGTTCCCTGAAAAACTGTTTTTT. Translated: CASSGAFPEKLFF.

The chain couples TRBV7-9 to TRBJ2-3; perhaps TRBD1 as D (5 bases). The CDR3 length is 15 residues. The germline CDR1 and CDR2 sequences are SEHNR and FQNEAQ (reference sequence). V gave up 5 bases and J gave up 2 bases, with 14 bases separating them. This chain's CDR3 is CASSAPDITTDTQYF. The CDR3 nucleotides read TGTGCCAGCAGCGCACCGGACATAACCACAGATACGCAGTATTTT.

The J gene is TRBJ1-2, the V gene TRBV18; D may be TRBD1 (6 bases). Trimming pared 6 bases from V and 4 bases from J, leaving 12 bases between. The CDR3 is made up of 13 amino acids. Germline values: CDR1 KGHSH, CDR2 LQKENI. The CDR3 reads CASSPGQRYGYTF. CDR3 DNA: TGTGCCAGCTCCCCTGGACAGCGCTATGGCTACACCTTC.

The gene calls are TRBV6-6 and TRBJ2-1; 12 bases are a match to TRBD2. CDR1 and CDR2 from the germline V gene are MNHNY and SVGAGI (reference sequence). Germline trimming cut 6 bases from V and 8 bases from J; bases unmatched to any gene: 11. This CDR3 has 16 residues. The CDR3 spells CASRGRLAGDVDEQFF. The DNA of the CDR3 is TGTGCCAGCAGGGGACGACTAGCGGGAGATGTCGATGAGCAGTTCTTC.

The chain links TRBV28 to TRBJ2-3; 11 nucleotides align to TRBD2. This CDR3 region has 15 residues. The trim removed 7 bases at V and 2 bases at J, leaving 5 bases unmatched. CDR1 is MDHEN, CDR2 SYDVKM, per germline. CDR3 amino acids: CASTGTSGYTDTQYF. The CDR3 nucleotides are TGTGCCAGCACCGGGACTAGCGGCTACACAGATACGCAGTATTTT.

This clone was observed a single time. Here the CDR3 reads CASSVVGQSEAFF. Here the CDR3 DNA reads TGTGCCAGCAGCGTAGTGGGACAGAGTGAAGCTTTCTTT. The genes are TRBV9 and TRBJ1-1, with 7 positions matching TRBD1. Per the germline V gene, CDR1 is SGDLS and CDR2 is YYNGEE. The CDR3 totals 13 residues. With V trimmed by 0 bases and J by 7 bases, 3 bases remained unmatched.

V and J are TRBV27 and TRBJ1-2, with 9 bases that match TRBD1. The CDR3 consists of 15 residues. Losses at the gene ends were 4 bases for V and 4 bases for J; bases not matched to a gene: 7. Germline CDR1 MNHEY, CDR2 SMNVEV (reference sequence). Here the CDR3 reads CASSSGTGFGYGYTF. Written as DNA, the CDR3 is TGTGCCAGCAGTTCCGGGACAGGGTTTGGCTATGGCTACACCTTC.

This clone was observed once. The chain combines TRBV5-1 with TRBJ1-2, with 12 nucleotides matching TRBD1. The CDR3 consists of 14 residues. Trimming at V came to 4 bases and at J to 11 bases, leaving 9 bases not matched to a gene. The germline V gene has CDR1 SGHRS and CDR2 YFSETQ. In nucleotides, the CDR3 is TGCGCCAGCAGCGGGGGACAGGGGGCCTGGGAATACACCTTC. Residues: CASSGGQGAWEYTF.

To note about this clone: Lacking the conserved final phenylalanine or tryptophan, this CDR3 likely reflects a read error. The DNA is omitted, as the CDR3 cannot be located on it reliably, and the CDR3 follows TCRdb's listing. The V gene is TRBV28, the J gene TRBJ1-1; the D call TRBD1 from the table was never checked on the DNA. The CDR3 sequence runs 11 residues, both termini included. CDR1 and CDR2 (germline): MDHEN, SYDVKM. The CDR3 reads CASSSGQNLDG.

The rearrangement links TRBV28 to TRBJ1-4; no definite D call. Trimming cost V 3 bases and J 9 bases, with 17 bases left between them. CDR1 and CDR2 from the germline V gene are MDHEN and SYDVKM. This CDR3 has 15 amino acids. CDR3 region: CASSFLNGGGKKLFF. The CDR3 DNA sequence: TGTGCCAGCAGTTTCCTGAACGGTGGAGGGAAAAAACTGTTTTTT.